This TCR beta chain was identified during a study of T cell repertoires in ileal Crohn's disease. Stated time point: proximal margin of the surgical specimen (macroscopically non-inflamed). Findings and caveats of the study: Mucosal expansions were suggested to be mainly CD8 T cells.

Some clones are missing from TCRdb's copy, which holds only in-frame ones; the method was immunoSEQ multiplex PCR. The sample includes about 7,200 clones, around two thirds of them seen just once. The V segment lost 3 bases and the J segment 9 bases; nucleotides outside the gene matches: 2. The CDR3 runs 12 residues. In germline, CDR1 is MNHEY, CDR2 SMNVEV (reference sequence). A word on this clone: Antigen: not known.

This chain joins TRBV27 and TRBJ2-1; 7 bases are shared with TRBD2. Sample: ileal tissue. The receptor was isolated from an adult with Crohn's disease. The chain's CDR3 is CASSFTGGEQFF. The CDR3 nucleotides read TGTGCCAGCAGTTTCACGGGAGGTGAGCAGTTCTTC.